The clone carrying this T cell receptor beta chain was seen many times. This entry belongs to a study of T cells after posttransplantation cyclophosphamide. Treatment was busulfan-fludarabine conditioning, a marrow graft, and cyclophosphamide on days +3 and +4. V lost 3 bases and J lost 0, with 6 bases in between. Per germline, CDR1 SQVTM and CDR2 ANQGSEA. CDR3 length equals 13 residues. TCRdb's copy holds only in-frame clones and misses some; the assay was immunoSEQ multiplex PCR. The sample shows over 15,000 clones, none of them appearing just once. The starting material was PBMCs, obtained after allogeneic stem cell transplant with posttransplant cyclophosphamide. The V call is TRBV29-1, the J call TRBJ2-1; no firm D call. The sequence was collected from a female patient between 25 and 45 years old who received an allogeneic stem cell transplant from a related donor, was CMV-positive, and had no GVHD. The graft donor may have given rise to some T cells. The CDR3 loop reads CSVDLSSYNEQFF. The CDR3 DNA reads TGCAGCGTTGATCTAAGCTCCTACAATGAGCAGTTCTTC.